This is a list of T cell receptor beta chains from one sample in a study of blood T cells in healthy people across ages. TCRdb reprocessed the 5' RACE reads with MiXCR, giving one entry per CDR3 protein. Counted here are approximately 1,000,000 distinct CDR3 sequences, 40% to 55% occurring once; the ten biggest clones make up around 18%. Sequencing was performed on blood. These receptor sequences come from a woman aged 60-75 years in good health. The CDR3 runs from the conserved cysteine through the conserved F or W. The D gene is left open where the match is weak. Some rows have no size entry. The others give once, few or many, or a class for an expanded clone.

D: NA
size: few
J: TRBJ2-6
V: TRBV20-1
CDR3: CSASYGNSPGANVLTF
DNA: TGCAGTGCTAGTTACGGGAATAGCCCTGGGGCCAACGTCCTGACTTTC

D: NA
size: few
J: TRBJ2-5
V: TRBV3-1
CDR3: CASSQFGHGSSKETQYF
DNA: TGTGCCAGCAGCCAATTCGGACACGGGAGCTCCAAAGAGACCCAGTACTTC

D: TRBD1
size: NA
J: TRBJ2-3
V: TRBV10-3
CDR3: CASGTGGITDTQYF
DNA: TGTGCCAGCGGGACAGGGGGCATCACAGATACGCAGTATTTT

D: TRBD2
size: NA
J: TRBJ2-1
V: TRBV20-1
CDR3: CSASALAGGGGEQFF
DNA: TGCAGTGCTAGCGCCCTAGCGGGAGGGGGGGGTGAGCAGTTCTTC

D: TRBD2
size: NA
J: TRBJ2-7
V: TRBV4-1
CDR3: CASSPGLAEHYEQYF
DNA: TGCGCCAGCAGCCCAGGACTAGCGGAACACTACGAGCAGTACTTC

D: NA
size: few
J: TRBJ1-5
V: TRBV14
CDR3: CASSPPGRNQPQHF
DNA: TGTGCCAGCAGCCCCCCAGGGCGCAATCAGCCCCAGCATTTT

D: TRBD2
size: few
J: TRBJ2-1
V: TRBV12-3/TRBV12-4
CDR3: CASSLTPSGSNEGQFF
DNA: TGTGCCAGCAGTTTAACCCCTAGCGGGTCCAATGAAGGGCAGTTCTTC

D: TRBD1
size: few
J: TRBJ2-5
V: TRBV4-2
CDR3: CASSASGTGGSEYF
DNA: TGTGCCAGCAGCGCATCCGGGACAGGGGGCTCGGAGTACTTC

D: NA
size: NA
J: TRBJ2-7
V: TRBV2
CDR3: CASSESFGPHRDTGYF
DNA: TGTGCCAGCAGTGAATCGTTCGGGCCGCACCGGGACACGGGGTACTTC

D: NA
size: few
J: TRBJ2-7
V: TRBV5-6
CDR3: CASSSPVTYYEQYF
DNA: TGTGCCAGCAGCTCACCTGTGACATATTACGAGCAGTACTTC

D: TRBD1
size: NA
J: TRBJ1-2
V: TRBV5-1
CDR3: CASTSMGQGSYGYTF
DNA: TGCGCCAGCACCTCGATGGGACAGGGCAGCTATGGCTACACCTTC

D: TRBD2
size: NA
J: TRBJ2-3
V: TRBV27
CDR3: CASSLFPSGRSTDTQYF
DNA: TGTGCCAGCAGTTTATTCCCTAGCGGGAGATCCACAGATACGCAGTATTTT

D: TRBD1
size: NA
J: TRBJ1-2
V: TRBV6-5
CDR3: CASSPDRTSYGYTF
DNA: TGTGCCAGCAGTCCGGACAGGACGAGCTATGGCTACACCTTC

D: TRBD1
size: NA
J: TRBJ1-2
V: TRBV27
CDR3: CANSLGQGSYTF
DNA: TGTGCCAACAGTTTAGGACAGGGGAGCTACACCTTC

D: NA
size: few
J: TRBJ2-7
V: TRBV4-1
CDR3: CASSPQDSENYEQYF
DNA: TGCGCCAGCAGCCCACAGGATAGCGAGAACTACGAGCAGTACTTC

D: TRBD2
size: few
J: TRBJ2-7
V: TRBV29-1
CDR3: CSVVGRTSDNYEQYF
DNA: TGCAGCGTTGTGGGGAGGACTAGCGACAACTACGAGCAGTACTTC

D: NA
size: many
J: TRBJ2-5
V: TRBV7-9
CDR3: CASSLEAGVRETQYF
DNA: TGTGCCAGCAGCTTAGAGGCCGGAGTAAGGGAGACCCAGTACTTC

D: NA
size: few
J: TRBJ2-7
V: TRBV11-1
CDR3: CASSPRTDHYEQYF
DNA: TGTGCCAGCAGCCCCCGGACAGATCACTACGAGCAGTACTTC

D: NA
size: NA
J: TRBJ2-1
V: TRBV3-1
CDR3: CASSQAQFAEQFF
DNA: TGTGCCAGCAGCCAAGCCCAGTTTGCCGAGCAGTTCTTC

D: NA
size: NA
J: TRBJ2-5
V: TRBV27
CDR3: CASSPRGDQETQYF
DNA: TGTGCCAGCAGTCCCCGGGGCGACCAAGAGACCCAGTACTTC

D: NA
size: few
J: TRBJ2-1
V: TRBV18
CDR3: CASSPRPRGNSEQFF
DNA: TGTGCCAGCTCACCAAGGCCCAGGGGAAACAGTGAGCAGTTCTTC

D: TRBD2
size: few
J: TRBJ2-1
V: TRBV6-2/TRBV6-3
CDR3: CASSSPRLAGGSSYNEQFF
DNA: TGTGCCAGCAGTTCTCCGAGACTAGCGGGAGGAAGCTCCTACAATGAGCAGTTCTTC

D: NA
size: few
J: TRBJ1-4
V: TRBV3-1
CDR3: CASSGVSGEKLFF
DNA: TGTGCCAGCTCAGGGGTTTCAGGGGAAAAACTGTTTTTT

D: NA
size: NA
J: TRBJ1-2
V: TRBV12-3/TRBV12-4
CDR3: CASSTGPSDYGYTF
DNA: TGTGCCAGCAGCACAGGGCCCTCCGACTATGGCTACACCTTC

D: NA
size: NA
J: TRBJ2-7
V: TRBV5-1
CDR3: CASSFSPAEQYF
DNA: TGCGCCAGCAGCTTTTCACCCGCCGAGCAGTACTTC

D: TRBD1
size: NA
J: TRBJ2-3
V: TRBV6-5
CDR3: CASTLGGTGTDTQYF
DNA: TGTGCCAGCACCCTGGGGGGGACAGGGACAGATACGCAGTATTTT

D: TRBD2
size: NA
J: TRBJ2-3
V: TRBV5-1
CDR3: CASSPSGSPPDTQYF
DNA: TGCGCCAGCAGCCCTAGCGGGAGCCCCCCAGATACGCAGTATTTT

D: NA
size: few
J: TRBJ1-2
V: TRBV12-3/TRBV12-4
CDR3: CASSAGWYGYTF
DNA: TGTGCCAGCAGTGCAGGGTGGTATGGCTACACCTTC

D: TRBD2
size: once
J: TRBJ2-7
V: TRBV12-3/TRBV12-4
CDR3: CASSLGTGAGVVYEQYF
DNA: TGTGCCAGCAGTTTGGGAACAGGCGCGGGAGTGGTCTACGAGCAGTACTTC

D: NA
size: few
J: TRBJ1-6
V: TRBV28
CDR3: CASSPEGEVNSPLHF
DNA: TGTGCCAGCAGTCCCGAGGGGGAGGTGAATTCACCCCTCCACTTT

D: TRBD1
size: few
J: TRBJ2-1
V: TRBV11-3
CDR3: CASSLDGGQGSYNEQFF
DNA: TGTGCCAGCAGCTTAGATGGAGGACAGGGCTCCTACAATGAGCAGTTCTTC

D: NA
size: once
J: TRBJ2-7
V: TRBV5-1
CDR3: CASSVVQGTYEQYF
DNA: TGCGCCAGCAGCGTGGTACAGGGCACCTACGAGCAGTACTTC